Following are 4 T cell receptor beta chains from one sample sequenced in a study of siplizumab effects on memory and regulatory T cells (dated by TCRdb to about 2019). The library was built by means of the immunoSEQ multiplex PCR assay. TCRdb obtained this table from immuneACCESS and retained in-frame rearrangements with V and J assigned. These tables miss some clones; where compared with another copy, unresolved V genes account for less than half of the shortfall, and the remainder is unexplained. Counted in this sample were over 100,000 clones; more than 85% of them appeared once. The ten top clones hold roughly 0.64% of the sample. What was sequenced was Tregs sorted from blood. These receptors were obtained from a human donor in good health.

Here the CDR3 reads CASILPGANQPQHF. CDR3 nucleotides: TGTGCCAGTATCCTCCCAGGGGCAAATCAGCCCCAGCATTTT. The chain carries TRBV19 and TRBJ1-5; D might be TRBD1 (6 bases). The CDR3 contains 14 residues. Germline V gene sequence: CDR1 LNHDA, CDR2 SQIVND (reference sequence). Trimming took off 7 bases at V and 4 bases at J, with 14 bases between the two ends.

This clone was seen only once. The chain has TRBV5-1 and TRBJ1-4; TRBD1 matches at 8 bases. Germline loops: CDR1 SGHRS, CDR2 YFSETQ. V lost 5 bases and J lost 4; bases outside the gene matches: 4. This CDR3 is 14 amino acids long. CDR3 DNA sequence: TGCGCCAGCAGGCAGGGGGCAATTAATGAAAAACTGTTTTTT. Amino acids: CASRQGAINEKLFF.

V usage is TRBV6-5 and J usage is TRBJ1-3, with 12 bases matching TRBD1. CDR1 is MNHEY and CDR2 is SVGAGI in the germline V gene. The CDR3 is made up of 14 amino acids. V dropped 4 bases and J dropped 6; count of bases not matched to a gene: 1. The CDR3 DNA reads TGTGCCAGCAGTTGGGGACAGGGGGCAAACACCATATATTTT. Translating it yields CASSWGQGANTIYF.

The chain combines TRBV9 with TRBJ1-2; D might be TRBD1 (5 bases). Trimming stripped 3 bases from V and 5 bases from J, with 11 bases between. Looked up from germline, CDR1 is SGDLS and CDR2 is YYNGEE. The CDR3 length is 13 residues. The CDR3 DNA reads TGTGCCAGCAGCGAGGGCGGGGGTTATGGCTACACCTTC. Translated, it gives CASSEGGGYGYTF.